These T cell receptor beta chains were read from a single sample in a study of response to subunit inactivated influenza vaccine. Each CDR3 protein is one row after TCRdb ran MiXCR on the RT-PCR reads. The table includes roughly 500,000 distinct CDR3 sequences, roughly 23% detected once. These data also formed part of another study, on T cells expressing NK-cell markers.

The source was CD4+ T cells sorted from PBMCs, collected about 13 days after vaccination. Source of these receptors: a man aged 45-65 years who received an inactivated influenza vaccine. CDR3s include the opening cysteine and the closing phenylalanine or tryptophan. Fields, in order: V gene, J gene, D gene, clone size, CDR3 DNA, CDR3 protein. D genes are given only for firm matches. Expanded clones are given a class, and other clones once, few, many or no size at all.

v_call: TRBV5-1
j_call: TRBJ2-3
d_call: TRBD1
clone_size: few
cdr3_nt: TGCGCCAGCAGCAAGGACAGGGGCATAGATACGCAGTATTTT
cdr3_aa: CASSKDRGIDTQYF

v_call: TRBV7-2
j_call: TRBJ2-4
d_call: TRBD2
clone_size: few
cdr3_nt: TGTGCCAGCAGCTTAGGAGCGGGAAGAATTCAGTACTTC
cdr3_aa: CASSLGAGRIQYF

v_call: TRBV7-9
j_call: TRBJ2-1
d_call: .
clone_size: .
cdr3_nt: TGTGCCAGCAGCTTAGCGTTTCATGAGCAGTTCTTC
cdr3_aa: CASSLAFHEQFF

v_call: TRBV10-3
j_call: TRBJ2-3
d_call: TRBD1
clone_size: .
cdr3_nt: TGTGCCATCAGTGAGCGACAGGGGGATACGCAGTATTTT
cdr3_aa: CAISERQGDTQYF

v_call: TRBV27
j_call: TRBJ2-7
d_call: .
clone_size: few
cdr3_nt: TGTGCCAGCAGTTTATTCTCACAATACGAGCAGTACTTC
cdr3_aa: CASSLFSQYEQYF

v_call: TRBV14
j_call: TRBJ2-3
d_call: TRBD2
clone_size: .
cdr3_nt: TGTGCCAGCAGCCTAAAGGGCGGGAGGACAGATACGCAGTATTTT
cdr3_aa: CASSLKGGRTDTQYF

v_call: TRBV5-1
j_call: TRBJ2-3
d_call: TRBD2
clone_size: many
cdr3_nt: TGCGCCAGCAGCTTGATGACTAGCGGGAGCACAGATACGCAGTATTTT
cdr3_aa: CASSLMTSGSTDTQYF

v_call: TRBV18
j_call: TRBJ1-1
d_call: TRBD1
clone_size: .
cdr3_nt: TGTGCCAGCTCATCCCGGGACAGGGGGTTTTTGGGGACTGAAGCTTTCTTT
cdr3_aa: CASSSRDRGFLGTEAFF

v_call: TRBV5-1
j_call: TRBJ2-7
d_call: TRBD2
clone_size: many
cdr3_nt: TGCGCCAGCAGCCCCGGGACTAGCGGATACGAGCAGTACTTC
cdr3_aa: CASSPGTSGYEQYF

v_call: TRBV20-1
j_call: TRBJ2-5
d_call: .
clone_size: .
cdr3_nt: TGCAGTGCTAGCAGCGAGCCGATTAGAGAGACCCAGTACTTC
cdr3_aa: CSASSEPIRETQYF

v_call: TRBV27
j_call: TRBJ1-2
d_call: .
clone_size: many
cdr3_nt: TGTGCCAGCAGTTTAGAGGGGGGCTATGGCTACACCTTC
cdr3_aa: CASSLEGGYGYTF

v_call: TRBV21-1
j_call: TRBJ2-7
d_call: .
clone_size: .
cdr3_nt: TGTGCCAACGGAAGCGCTTACTTAGGAGGGTCGGCCTACGAGCAGTACTTC
cdr3_aa: CANGSAYLGGSAYEQYF

v_call: TRBV29-1
j_call: TRBJ2-7
d_call: TRBD1
clone_size: .
cdr3_nt: TGCAGCGTCGCCGGACAGGGGAGAATGGGCGAGCAGTACTTC
cdr3_aa: CSVAGQGRMGEQYF

v_call: TRBV20-1
j_call: TRBJ2-1
d_call: .
clone_size: .
cdr3_nt: TGCAGTGCTAGGGGGGACAATGAGCAGTTCTTC
cdr3_aa: CSARGDNEQFF

v_call: TRBV19
j_call: TRBJ2-1
d_call: TRBD2
clone_size: .
cdr3_nt: TGTGCCAGTAGTATTATAGCGGGAGGGGGCTATGAGCAGTTCTTC
cdr3_aa: CASSIIAGGGYEQFF

v_call: TRBV6-1
j_call: TRBJ2-2
d_call: TRBD2
clone_size: .
cdr3_nt: TGTGCCAGCAGTGAACGGGCTAGCGGGAACACCGGGGAGCTGTTTTTT
cdr3_aa: CASSERASGNTGELFF

v_call: TRBV18
j_call: TRBJ2-3
d_call: TRBD2
clone_size: few
cdr3_nt: TGTGCCAGCTCACCCTTAGCGGGGGATATCACAGATACGCAGTATTTT
cdr3_aa: CASSPLAGDITDTQYF

v_call: TRBV4-3
j_call: TRBJ1-4
d_call: .
clone_size: .
cdr3_nt: TGCGCCAGCAGCCAAGCGGACACTAATAATGAAAAACTGTTTTTT
cdr3_aa: CASSQADTNNEKLFF

v_call: TRBV29-1
j_call: TRBJ2-7
d_call: .
clone_size: .
cdr3_nt: TGCAGCGTCCGACGTGGGATTAACGAGCAGTACTTC
cdr3_aa: CSVRRGINEQYF

v_call: TRBV7-8
j_call: TRBJ2-2
d_call: TRBD2
clone_size: few
cdr3_nt: TGTGCCAGCAGCCCCAGGCGGCTAGCGGGAAACACCGGGGAGCTGTTTTTT
cdr3_aa: CASSPRRLAGNTGELFF

v_call: TRBV7-9
j_call: TRBJ1-1
d_call: .
clone_size: .
cdr3_nt: TGTGCCAGCAGCTTACAGCCAGGGAGCCTAACTGAAGCTTTCTTT
cdr3_aa: CASSLQPGSLTEAFF

v_call: TRBV29-1
j_call: TRBJ2-7
d_call: TRBD2
clone_size: .
cdr3_nt: TGCAGCGTTGGTGTTACTAGCGGGAGGGCCGAGCAGTACTTC
cdr3_aa: CSVGVTSGRAEQYF

v_call: TRBV7-9
j_call: TRBJ2-1
d_call: .
clone_size: few
cdr3_nt: TGTGCCAGCAGCTGGGCACAGGGTTACAATGAGCAGTTCTTC
cdr3_aa: CASSWAQGYNEQFF

v_call: TRBV7-6
j_call: TRBJ2-7
d_call: TRBD2
clone_size: .
cdr3_nt: TGTGCCAGCAGCTTAATGTTTAGCGGGAACGAGCAGTACTTC
cdr3_aa: CASSLMFSGNEQYF

v_call: TRBV3-1
j_call: TRBJ2-7
d_call: .
clone_size: .
cdr3_nt: TGTGCCAGCAGCCAAGTAGAATACGAGCAGTACTTC
cdr3_aa: CASSQVEYEQYF

v_call: TRBV12-3/TRBV12-4
j_call: TRBJ2-2
d_call: .
clone_size: .
cdr3_nt: TGTGTCAGCAGTCCCCGGTACACCGGGGAGCTGTTTTTT
cdr3_aa: CVSSPRYTGELFF

v_call: TRBV7-2
j_call: TRBJ2-1
d_call: TRBD2
clone_size: .
cdr3_nt: TGTGCCAGCAGCTTAGTTCAGGGCGGGAGTAATGAGCAGTTCTTC
cdr3_aa: CASSLVQGGSNEQFF

v_call: TRBV20-1
j_call: TRBJ1-2
d_call: .
clone_size: .
cdr3_nt: TGCAGTGCTCCGTACAACTATGGCTACACCTTC
cdr3_aa: CSAPYNYGYTF

v_call: TRBV3-1
j_call: TRBJ2-6
d_call: .
clone_size: .
cdr3_nt: TGTGCCAGTTCTTCGGCAGGGGCCAACGTCCTGACTTTC
cdr3_aa: CASSSAGANVLTF

v_call: TRBV29-1
j_call: TRBJ1-2
d_call: .
clone_size: many
cdr3_nt: TGCAGCGTTGTCTACCCTCCGGCTAACTATGGCTACACCTTC
cdr3_aa: CSVVYPPANYGYTF

v_call: TRBV5-1
j_call: TRBJ2-7
d_call: TRBD1
clone_size: .
cdr3_nt: TGCGCCAGCAGCGAGAGAGGGGGACAGGGATCCTACGAGCAGTACTTC
cdr3_aa: CASSERGGQGSYEQYF

v_call: TRBV10-3
j_call: TRBJ2-1
d_call: .
clone_size: few
cdr3_nt: TGTGCCATCAGTGGGGTCGGGGCGGTTGAGCAGTTCTTC
cdr3_aa: CAISGVGAVEQFF

v_call: TRBV3-1
j_call: TRBJ2-2
d_call: .
clone_size: once
cdr3_nt: TGTGCCAGCAGCCAAGACGATACAGTCACGAACACCGGGGAGCTGTTTTTT
cdr3_aa: CASSQDDTVTNTGELFF

v_call: TRBV7-9
j_call: TRBJ2-3
d_call: TRBD1
clone_size: few
cdr3_nt: TGTGCCAGCAACTTTGGGGACAGGGACACAGATACGCAGTATTTT
cdr3_aa: CASNFGDRDTDTQYF

v_call: TRBV24-1
j_call: TRBJ1-5
d_call: .
clone_size: .
cdr3_nt: TGTGCCACCAGTCGAAATGATAATCAGCCCCAGCATTTT
cdr3_aa: CATSRNDNQPQHF

v_call: TRBV21-1
j_call: TRBJ2-2
d_call: .
clone_size: .
cdr3_nt: TGTGCCAGCAGCAAAATGAGGCGGGACTACACCGGGGAGCTGTTTTTT
cdr3_aa: CASSKMRRDYTGELFF

v_call: TRBV5-5
j_call: TRBJ2-2
d_call: .
clone_size: few
cdr3_nt: TGTGCCAGCAGCTGGGGGTGGGACACCGGGGAGCTGTTTTTT
cdr3_aa: CASSWGWDTGELFF

v_call: TRBV5-1
j_call: TRBJ2-1
d_call: TRBD2
clone_size: few
cdr3_nt: TGCGCCAGCAGCCGCCGGACTAGCGGGGGGTCGACGTACAATGAGCAGTTCTTC
cdr3_aa: CASSRRTSGGSTYNEQFF

v_call: TRBV11-1
j_call: TRBJ2-5
d_call: TRBD2
clone_size: .
cdr3_nt: TGTGCCAGCAGCCCGACTAGCGGGGAAGGGACCCAGTACTTC
cdr3_aa: CASSPTSGEGTQYF

v_call: TRBV20-1
j_call: TRBJ2-3
d_call: TRBD2
clone_size: .
cdr3_nt: TGCAGTGCAACGACTTCTAGCGGGCTCACAGATACGCAGTATTTT
cdr3_aa: CSATTSSGLTDTQYF

v_call: TRBV20-1
j_call: TRBJ2-7
d_call: .
clone_size: few
cdr3_nt: TGCAGTGCTGGGGACCGACTCAGCTACGAGCAGTACTTC
cdr3_aa: CSAGDRLSYEQYF

v_call: TRBV7-2
j_call: TRBJ1-1
d_call: TRBD1
clone_size: few
cdr3_nt: TGTGCCAGCAGCTCCGGGACAGCCGAAGCTTTCTTT
cdr3_aa: CASSSGTAEAFF

v_call: TRBV7-8
j_call: TRBJ1-6
d_call: .
clone_size: .
cdr3_nt: TGTGCCAGCAGCTTAGCCCCAAATTCACCCCTCCACTTT
cdr3_aa: CASSLAPNSPLHF